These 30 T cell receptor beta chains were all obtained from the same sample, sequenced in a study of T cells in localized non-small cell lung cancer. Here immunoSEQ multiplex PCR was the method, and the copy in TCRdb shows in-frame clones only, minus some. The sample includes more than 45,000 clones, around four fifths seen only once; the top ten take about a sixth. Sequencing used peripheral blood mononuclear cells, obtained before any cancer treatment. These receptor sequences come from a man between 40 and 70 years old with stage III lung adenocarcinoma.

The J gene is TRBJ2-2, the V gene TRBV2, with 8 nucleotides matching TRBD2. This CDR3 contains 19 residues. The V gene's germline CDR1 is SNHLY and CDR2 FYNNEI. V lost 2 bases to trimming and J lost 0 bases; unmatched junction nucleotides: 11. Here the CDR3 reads CASSEFSFSGATNTGELFF. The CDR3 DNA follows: TGTGCCAGCAGTGAATTCTCCTTTAGCGGGGCAACGAACACCGGGGAGCTGTTTTTT.

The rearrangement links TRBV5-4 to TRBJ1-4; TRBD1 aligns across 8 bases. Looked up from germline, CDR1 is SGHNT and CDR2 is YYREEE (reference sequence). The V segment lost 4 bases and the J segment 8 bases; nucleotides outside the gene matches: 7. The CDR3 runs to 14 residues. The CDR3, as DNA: TGTGCCAGCAGCGAGGGACAGGTAGAGGAAAAACTGTTTTTT. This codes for CASSEGQVEEKLFF.

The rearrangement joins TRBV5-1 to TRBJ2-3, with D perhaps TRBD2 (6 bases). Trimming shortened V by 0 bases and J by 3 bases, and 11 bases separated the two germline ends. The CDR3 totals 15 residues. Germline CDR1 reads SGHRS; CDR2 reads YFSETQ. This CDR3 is CASSLGGTETDTQYF. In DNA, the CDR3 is TGCGCCAGCAGCTTGGGCGGGACCGAAACAGATACGCAGTATTTT.

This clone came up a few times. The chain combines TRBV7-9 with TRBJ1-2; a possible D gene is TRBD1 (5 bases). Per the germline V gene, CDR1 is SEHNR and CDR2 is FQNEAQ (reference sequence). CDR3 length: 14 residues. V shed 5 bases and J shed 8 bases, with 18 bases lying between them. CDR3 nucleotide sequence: TGTGCCAGCAGCCCCATTGGGGGATCGGAGGGCTACACCTTC. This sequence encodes CASSPIGGSEGYTF.

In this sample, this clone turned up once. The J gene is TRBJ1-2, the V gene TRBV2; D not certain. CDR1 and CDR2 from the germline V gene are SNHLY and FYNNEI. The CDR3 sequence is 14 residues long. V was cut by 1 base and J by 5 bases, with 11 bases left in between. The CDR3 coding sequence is TGTGCCAGCAGTGAAGGGGATAGGGCATATGGCTACACCTTC. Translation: CASSEGDRAYGYTF.

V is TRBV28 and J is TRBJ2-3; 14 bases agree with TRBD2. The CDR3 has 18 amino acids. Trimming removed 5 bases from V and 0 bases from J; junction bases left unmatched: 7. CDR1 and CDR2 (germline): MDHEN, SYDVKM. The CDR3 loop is CASSPRTSGRLSTDTQYF. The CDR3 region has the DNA TGTGCCAGCAGTCCCAGGACTAGCGGGAGGCTCAGCACAGATACGCAGTATTTT.

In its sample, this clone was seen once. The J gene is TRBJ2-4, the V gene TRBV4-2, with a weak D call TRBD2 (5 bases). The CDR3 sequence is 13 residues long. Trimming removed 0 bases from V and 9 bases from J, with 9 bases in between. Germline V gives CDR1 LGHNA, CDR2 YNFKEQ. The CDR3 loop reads CASSQEGGGIQYF. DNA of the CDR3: TGTGCCAGCAGCCAAGAGGGTGGAGGCATTCAGTACTTC.

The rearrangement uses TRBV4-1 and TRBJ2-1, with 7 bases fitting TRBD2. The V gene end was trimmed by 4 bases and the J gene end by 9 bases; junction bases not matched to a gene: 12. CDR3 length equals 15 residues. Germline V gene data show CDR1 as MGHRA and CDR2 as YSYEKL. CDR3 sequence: CASSPEPGGGREQFF. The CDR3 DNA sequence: TGCGCCAGCAGCCCGGAGCCTGGGGGGGGTCGTGAGCAGTTCTTC.

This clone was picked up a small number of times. The CDR3, as DNA: TGTGCCAGCAGCCAAGTGGCAGGGGGCGCCGGGGACTCTGGAAACACCATATATTTT. Translation: CASSQVAGGAGDSGNTIYF. The rearrangement links TRBV4-2 to TRBJ1-3; 8 bases are shared with TRBD1. This CDR3 contains 19 residues. V dropped 1 base and J dropped 0; count of bases not matched to a gene: 11. Germline V gene lookup returns CDR1 LGHNA and CDR2 YNFKEQ.

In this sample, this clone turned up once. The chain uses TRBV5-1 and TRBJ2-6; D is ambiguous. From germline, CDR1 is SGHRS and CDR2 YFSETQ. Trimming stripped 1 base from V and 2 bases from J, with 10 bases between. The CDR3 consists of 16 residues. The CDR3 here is CASSLISPTGANVLTF. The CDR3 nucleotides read TGCGCCAGCAGCTTGATTAGCCCGACTGGGGCCAACGTCCTGACTTTC.

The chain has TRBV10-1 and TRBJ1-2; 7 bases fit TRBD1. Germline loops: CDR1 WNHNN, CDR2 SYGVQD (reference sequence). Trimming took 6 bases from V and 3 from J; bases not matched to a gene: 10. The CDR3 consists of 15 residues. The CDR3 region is CASRPRQGFDYGYTF. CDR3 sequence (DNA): TGCGCCAGCAGACCCCGACAGGGATTCGACTATGGCTACACCTTC.

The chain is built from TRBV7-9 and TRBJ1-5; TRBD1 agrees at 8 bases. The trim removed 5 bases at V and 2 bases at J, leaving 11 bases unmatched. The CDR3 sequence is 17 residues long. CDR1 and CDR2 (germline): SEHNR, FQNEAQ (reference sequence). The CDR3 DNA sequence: TGTGCCAGCAGCCACGGACAGGGAGGGATGGGCAATCAGCCCCAGCATTTT. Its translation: CASSHGQGGMGNQPQHF.

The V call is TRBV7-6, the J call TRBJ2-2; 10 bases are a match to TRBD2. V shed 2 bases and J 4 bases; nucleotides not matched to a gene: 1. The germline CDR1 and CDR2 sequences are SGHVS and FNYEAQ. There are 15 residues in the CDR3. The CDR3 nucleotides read TGTGCCAGCAGCTTAACTAGCGGGGCCACCGGGGAGCTGTTTTTT. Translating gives CASSLTSGATGELFF. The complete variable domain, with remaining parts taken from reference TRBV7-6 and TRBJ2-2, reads GAGVSQSPRYKVTKRGQDVALRCDPISGHVSLYWYRQALGQGPEFLTYFNYEAQQDKSGLPNDRFSAERPEGSISTLTIQRTEQRDSAMYRCASSLTSGATGELFFGEGSRLTVL.

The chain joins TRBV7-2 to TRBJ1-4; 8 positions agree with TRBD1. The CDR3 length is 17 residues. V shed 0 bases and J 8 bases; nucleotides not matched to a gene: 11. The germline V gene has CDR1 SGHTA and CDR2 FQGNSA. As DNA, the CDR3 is TGTGCCAGCAGCTTAGCCCTGGTCGGGACAGGCGGGGAAAAACTGTTTTTT. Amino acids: CASSLALVGTGGEKLFF.

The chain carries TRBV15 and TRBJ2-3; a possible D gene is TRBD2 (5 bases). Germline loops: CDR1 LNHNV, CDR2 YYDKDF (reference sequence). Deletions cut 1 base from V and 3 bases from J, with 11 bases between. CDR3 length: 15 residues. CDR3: CATSRGQAATDTQYF. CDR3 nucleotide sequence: TGTGCCACCAGCAGAGGTCAAGCGGCGACAGATACGCAGTATTTT.

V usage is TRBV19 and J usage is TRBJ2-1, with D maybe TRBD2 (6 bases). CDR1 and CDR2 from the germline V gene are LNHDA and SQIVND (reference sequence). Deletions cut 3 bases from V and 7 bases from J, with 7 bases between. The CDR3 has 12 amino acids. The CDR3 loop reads CASSIGGNEQFF. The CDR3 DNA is TGTGCCAGTAGTATTGGAGGGAATGAGCAGTTCTTC. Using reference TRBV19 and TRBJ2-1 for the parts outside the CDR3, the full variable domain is DGGITQSPKYLFRKEGQNVTLSCEQNLNHDAMYWYRQDPGQGLRLIYYSQIVNDFQKGDIAEGYSVSREKKESFPLTVTSAQKNPTAFYLCASSIGGNEQFFGPGTRLTVL.

Here the CDR3 reads CASSRGLAGGTADTQYF. DNA for the CDR3: TGTGCCAGCAGCAGGGGACTAGCGGGGGGTACCGCAGATACGCAGTATTTT. The chain joins TRBV9 to TRBJ2-3, with TRBD2 identical over 15 bases. This CDR3 has 17 residues. V shed 4 bases, J shed 4 bases, and the junction held 7 bases outside the gene matches. Germline CDR1 is SGDLS and CDR2 is YYNGEE.

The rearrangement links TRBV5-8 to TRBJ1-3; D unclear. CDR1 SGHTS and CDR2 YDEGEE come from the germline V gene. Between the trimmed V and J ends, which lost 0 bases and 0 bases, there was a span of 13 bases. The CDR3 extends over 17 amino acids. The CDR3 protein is CASSLVLLHHSGNTIYF. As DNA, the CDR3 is TGTGCCAGCAGCTTGGTCCTACTTCATCACTCTGGAAACACCATATATTTT.

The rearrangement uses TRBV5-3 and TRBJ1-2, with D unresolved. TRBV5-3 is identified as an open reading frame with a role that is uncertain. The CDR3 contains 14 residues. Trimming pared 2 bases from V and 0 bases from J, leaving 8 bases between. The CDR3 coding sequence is TGTGCCAGAAGCTTTTACACGGCTAACTATGGCTACACCTTC. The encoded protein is CARSFYTANYGYTF.

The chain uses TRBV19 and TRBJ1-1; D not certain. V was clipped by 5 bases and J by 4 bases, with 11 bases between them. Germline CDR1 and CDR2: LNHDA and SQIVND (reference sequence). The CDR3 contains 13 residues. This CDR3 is CASSPGLGTEAFF. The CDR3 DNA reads TGTGCCAGTAGTCCGGGCTTGGGCACTGAAGCTTTCTTT.

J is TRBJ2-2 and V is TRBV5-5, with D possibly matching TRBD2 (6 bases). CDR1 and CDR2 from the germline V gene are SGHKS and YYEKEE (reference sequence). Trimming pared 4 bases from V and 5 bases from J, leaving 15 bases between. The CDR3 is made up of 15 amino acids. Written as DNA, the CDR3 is TGTGCCAGCAGCGGAGGGACCTGGAGGACCGGGGAGCTGTTTTTT. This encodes CASSGGTWRTGELFF.

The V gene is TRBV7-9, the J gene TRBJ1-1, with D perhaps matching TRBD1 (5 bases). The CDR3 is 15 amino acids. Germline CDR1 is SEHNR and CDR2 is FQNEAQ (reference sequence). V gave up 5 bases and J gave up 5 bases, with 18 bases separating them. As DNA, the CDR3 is TGTGCCAGCAGCCTTCGAGGGGAGGGAGTGACTGAAGCTTTCTTT. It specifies CASSLRGEGVTEAFF.

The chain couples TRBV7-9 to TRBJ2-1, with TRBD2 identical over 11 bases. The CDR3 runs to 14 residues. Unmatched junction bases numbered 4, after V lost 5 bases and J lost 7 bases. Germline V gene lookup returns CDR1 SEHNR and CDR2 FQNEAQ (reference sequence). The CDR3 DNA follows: TGTGCCAGCAGCGCTAGCGGGGGGTTAAATGAGCAGTTCTTC. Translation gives CASSASGGLNEQFF. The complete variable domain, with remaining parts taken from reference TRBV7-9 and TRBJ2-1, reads DTGVSQNPRHKITKRGQNVTFRCDPISEHNRLYWYRQTLGQGPEFLTYFQNEAQLEKSRLLSDRFSAERPKGSFSTLEIQRTEQGDSAMYLCASSASGGLNEQFFGPGTRLTVL.

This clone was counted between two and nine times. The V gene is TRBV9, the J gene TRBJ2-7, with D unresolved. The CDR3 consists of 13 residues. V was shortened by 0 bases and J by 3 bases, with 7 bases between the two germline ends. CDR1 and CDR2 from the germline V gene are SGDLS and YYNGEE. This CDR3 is CASSVDEGYEQYF. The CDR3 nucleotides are TGTGCCAGCAGCGTAGATGAAGGCTACGAGCAGTACTTC.

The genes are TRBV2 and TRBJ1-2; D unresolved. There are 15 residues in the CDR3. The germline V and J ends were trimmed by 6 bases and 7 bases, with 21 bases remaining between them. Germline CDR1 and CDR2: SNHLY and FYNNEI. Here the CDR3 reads CASRVDTTEASGYTF. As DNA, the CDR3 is TGTGCCAGCAGGGTTGACACCACCGAGGCGTCTGGCTACACCTTC.

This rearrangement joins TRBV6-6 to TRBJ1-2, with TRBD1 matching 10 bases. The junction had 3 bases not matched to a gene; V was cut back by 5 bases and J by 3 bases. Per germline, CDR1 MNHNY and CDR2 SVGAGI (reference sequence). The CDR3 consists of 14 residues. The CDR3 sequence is CASSDRGPYYGYTF. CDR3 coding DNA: TGTGCCAGCAGTGACAGGGGGCCTTACTATGGCTACACCTTC.

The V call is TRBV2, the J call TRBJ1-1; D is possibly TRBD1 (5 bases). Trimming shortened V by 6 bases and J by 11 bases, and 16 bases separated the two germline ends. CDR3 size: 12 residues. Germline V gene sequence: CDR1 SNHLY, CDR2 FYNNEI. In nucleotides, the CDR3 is TGTGCCAGCAGCGATCAGGGTACAGCGGCTTTCTTT. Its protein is CASSDQGTAAFF.

DNA of the CDR3: TGTGCCAGCAGCTTGACAGTCGACACTGAAGCTTTCTTT. Its translation: CASSLTVDTEAFF. The V and J genes are TRBV7-9 and TRBJ1-1; maybe TRBD1 (5 bases). In germline, CDR1 is SEHNR, CDR2 FQNEAQ (reference sequence). Deletions cut 3 bases from V and 3 bases from J, with 8 bases between. The CDR3 spans 13 residues.

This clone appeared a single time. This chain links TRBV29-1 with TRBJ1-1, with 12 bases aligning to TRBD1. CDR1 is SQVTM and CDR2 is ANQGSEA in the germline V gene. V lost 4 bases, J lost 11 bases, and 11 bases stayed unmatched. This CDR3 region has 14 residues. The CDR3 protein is CSVVTRTGQGAAFF. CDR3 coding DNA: TGCAGCGTTGTGACGAGGACGGGACAGGGGGCGGCTTTCTTT.

CDR3 region: CASSIPGGTVLTNTEAFF. The CDR3 DNA is TGTGCCAGTAGCATTCCAGGGGGTACCGTTCTAACGAACACTGAAGCTTTCTTT. The chain recombines TRBV19 with TRBJ1-1; 7 bases are shared with TRBD1. The V and J ends lost 6 bases and 1 base, in that order; junction bases with no gene match: 17. The germline V gene has CDR1 LNHDA and CDR2 SQIVND (reference sequence). The CDR3 runs 18 residues.